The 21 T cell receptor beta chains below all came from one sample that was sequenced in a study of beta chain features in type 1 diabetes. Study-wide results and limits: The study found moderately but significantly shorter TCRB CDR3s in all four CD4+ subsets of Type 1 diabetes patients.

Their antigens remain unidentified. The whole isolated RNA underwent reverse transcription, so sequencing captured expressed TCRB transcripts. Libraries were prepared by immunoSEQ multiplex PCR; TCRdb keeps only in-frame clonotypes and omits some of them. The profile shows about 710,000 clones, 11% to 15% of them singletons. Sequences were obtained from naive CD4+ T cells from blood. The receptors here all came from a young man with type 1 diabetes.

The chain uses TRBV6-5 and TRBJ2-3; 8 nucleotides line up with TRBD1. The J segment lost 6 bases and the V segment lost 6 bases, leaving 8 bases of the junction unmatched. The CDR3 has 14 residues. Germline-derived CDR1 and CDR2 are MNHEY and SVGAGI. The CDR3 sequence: CASSGQGGLDTQYF. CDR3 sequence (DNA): TGTGCCAGCAGCGGACAGGGAGGACTGGATACGCAGTATTTT.

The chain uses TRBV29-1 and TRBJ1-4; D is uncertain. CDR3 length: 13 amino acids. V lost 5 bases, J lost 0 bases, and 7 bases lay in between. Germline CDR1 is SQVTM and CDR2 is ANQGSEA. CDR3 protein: CSVRLATNEKLFF. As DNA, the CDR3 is TGCAGCGTTCGCCTTGCAACTAATGAAAAACTGTTTTTT. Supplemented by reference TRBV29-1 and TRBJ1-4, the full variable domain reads SAVISQKPSRDICQRGTSLTIQCQVDSQVTMMFWYRQQPGQSLTLIATANQGSEATYESGFVIDKFPISRPNLTFSTLTVSNMSPEDSSIYLCSVRLATNEKLFFGSGTQLSVL.

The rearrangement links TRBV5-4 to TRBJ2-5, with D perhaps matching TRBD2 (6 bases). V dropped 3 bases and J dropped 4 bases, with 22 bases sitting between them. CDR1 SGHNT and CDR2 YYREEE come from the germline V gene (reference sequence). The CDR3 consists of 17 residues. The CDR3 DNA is TGTGCCAGCAGCTCCAGGGTTAGCGGACCAACAGGAGAGACCCAGTACTTC. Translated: CASSSRVSGPTGETQYF.

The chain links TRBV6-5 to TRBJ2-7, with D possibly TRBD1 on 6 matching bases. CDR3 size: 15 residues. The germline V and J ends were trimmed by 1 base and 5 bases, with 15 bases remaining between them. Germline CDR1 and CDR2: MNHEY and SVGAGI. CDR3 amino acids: CASSYLTGGSHEQYF. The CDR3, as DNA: TGTGCCAGCAGTTACTTGACAGGAGGTTCCCACGAGCAGTACTTC.

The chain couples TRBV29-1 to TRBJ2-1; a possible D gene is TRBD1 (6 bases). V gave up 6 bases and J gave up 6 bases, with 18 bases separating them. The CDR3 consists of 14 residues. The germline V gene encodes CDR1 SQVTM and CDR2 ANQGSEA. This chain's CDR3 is CSVDRPTRTNEQFF. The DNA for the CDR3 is TGCAGCGTCGACAGGCCCACAAGAACCAATGAGCAGTTCTTC.

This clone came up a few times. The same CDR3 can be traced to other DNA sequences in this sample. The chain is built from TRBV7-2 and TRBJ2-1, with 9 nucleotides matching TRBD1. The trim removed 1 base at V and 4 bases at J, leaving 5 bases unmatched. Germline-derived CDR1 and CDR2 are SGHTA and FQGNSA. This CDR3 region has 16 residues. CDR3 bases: TGTGCCAGCAGCTTAGTCTCGGGACAGGGATACAATGAGCAGTTCTTC. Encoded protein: CASSLVSGQGYNEQFF.

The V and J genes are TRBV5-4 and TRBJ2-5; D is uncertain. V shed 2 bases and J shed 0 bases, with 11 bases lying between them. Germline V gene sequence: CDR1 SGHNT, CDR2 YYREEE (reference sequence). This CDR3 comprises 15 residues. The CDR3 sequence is CASSFLGRYQETQYF. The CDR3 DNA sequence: TGTGCCAGCAGCTTTTTAGGAAGATACCAAGAGACCCAGTACTTC.

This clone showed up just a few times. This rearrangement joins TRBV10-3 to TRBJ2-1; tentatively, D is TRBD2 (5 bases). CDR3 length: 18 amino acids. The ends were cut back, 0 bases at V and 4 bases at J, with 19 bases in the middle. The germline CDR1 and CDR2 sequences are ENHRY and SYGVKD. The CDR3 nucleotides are TGTGCCATCAGTGAGTCAACCCGGGATTCCCTGATTTACAATGAGCAGTTCTTC. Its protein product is CAISESTRDSLIYNEQFF.

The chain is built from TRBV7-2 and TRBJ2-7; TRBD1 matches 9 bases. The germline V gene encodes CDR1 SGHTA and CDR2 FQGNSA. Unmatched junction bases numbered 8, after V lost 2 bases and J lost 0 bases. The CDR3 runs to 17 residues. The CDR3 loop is CASSLTTGGTISYEQYF. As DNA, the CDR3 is TGTGCCAGCAGCTTAACGACAGGGGGTACGATCTCCTACGAGCAGTACTTC.

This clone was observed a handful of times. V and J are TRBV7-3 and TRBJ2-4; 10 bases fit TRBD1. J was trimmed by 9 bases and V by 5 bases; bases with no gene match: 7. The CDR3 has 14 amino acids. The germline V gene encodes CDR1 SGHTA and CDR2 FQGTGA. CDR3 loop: CASSARQGASIQYF. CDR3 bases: TGTGCCAGCAGCGCAAGACAGGGGGCGAGCATTCAGTACTTC.

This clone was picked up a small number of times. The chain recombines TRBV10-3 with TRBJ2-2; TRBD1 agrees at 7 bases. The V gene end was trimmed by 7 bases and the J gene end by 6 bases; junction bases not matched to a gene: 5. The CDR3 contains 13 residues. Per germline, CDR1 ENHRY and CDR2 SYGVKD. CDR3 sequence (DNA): TGTGCCATCAAGGACAGGACACCCGGGGAGCTGTTTTTT. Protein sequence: CAIKDRTPGELFF.

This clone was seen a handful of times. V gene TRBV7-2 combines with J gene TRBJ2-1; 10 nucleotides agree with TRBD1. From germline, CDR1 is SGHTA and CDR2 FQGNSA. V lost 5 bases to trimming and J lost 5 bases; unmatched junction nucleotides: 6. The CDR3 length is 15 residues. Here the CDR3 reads CASSHPGQGHNEQFF. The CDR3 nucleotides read TGTGCCAGCAGCCACCCGGGACAGGGGCACAATGAGCAGTTCTTC.

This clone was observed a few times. The CDR3 DNA reads TGCAGTGCTCGACGCCACAATGAGCAGTTCTTC. This gives the protein CSARRHNEQFF. The chain employs TRBV20-1 and TRBJ2-1; D unresolved. V was clipped by 5 bases and J by 5 bases, with 7 bases between them. The germline gives CDR1 DFQATT, CDR2 SNEGSKA (reference sequence). The CDR3 spans 11 residues.

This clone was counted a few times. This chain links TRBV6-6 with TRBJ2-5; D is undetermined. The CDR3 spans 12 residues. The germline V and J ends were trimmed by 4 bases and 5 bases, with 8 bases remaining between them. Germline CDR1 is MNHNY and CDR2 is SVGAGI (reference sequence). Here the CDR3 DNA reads TGTGCCAGCAGTTTGTCCGGGGAGACCCAGTACTTC. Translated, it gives CASSLSGETQYF.

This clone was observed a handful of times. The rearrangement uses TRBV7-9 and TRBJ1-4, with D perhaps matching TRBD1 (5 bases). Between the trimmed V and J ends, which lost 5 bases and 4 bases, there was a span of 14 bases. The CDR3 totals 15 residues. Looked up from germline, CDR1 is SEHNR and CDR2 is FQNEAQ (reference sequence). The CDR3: CASSRGDGVNEKLFF. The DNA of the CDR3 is TGTGCCAGCAGCCGTGGGGACGGAGTTAATGAAAAACTGTTTTTT.

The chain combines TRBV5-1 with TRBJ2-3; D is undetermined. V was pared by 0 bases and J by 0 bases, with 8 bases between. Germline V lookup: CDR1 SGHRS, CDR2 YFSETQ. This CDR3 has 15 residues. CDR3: CASSLATGSTDTQYF. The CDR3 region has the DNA TGCGCCAGCAGCTTGGCGACGGGTAGCACAGATACGCAGTATTTT.

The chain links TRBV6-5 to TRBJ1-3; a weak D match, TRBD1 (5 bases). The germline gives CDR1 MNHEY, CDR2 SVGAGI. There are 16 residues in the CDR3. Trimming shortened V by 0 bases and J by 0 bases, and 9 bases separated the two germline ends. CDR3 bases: TGTGCCAGCAGTTACTCTGCCGGGGGCTCTGGAAACACCATATATTTT. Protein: CASSYSAGGSGNTIYF.

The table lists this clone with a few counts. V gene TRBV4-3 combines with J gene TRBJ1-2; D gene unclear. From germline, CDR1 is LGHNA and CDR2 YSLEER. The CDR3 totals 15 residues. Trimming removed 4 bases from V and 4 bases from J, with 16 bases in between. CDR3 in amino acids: CASSREAGLFYGYTF. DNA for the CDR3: TGCGCCAGCAGCCGCGAGGCGGGTCTCTTCTATGGCTACACCTTC.

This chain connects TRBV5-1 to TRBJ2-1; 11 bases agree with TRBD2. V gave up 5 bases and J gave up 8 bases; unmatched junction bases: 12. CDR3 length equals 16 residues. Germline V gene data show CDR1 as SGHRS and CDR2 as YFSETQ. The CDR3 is CASRQPGLAGTDEQFF. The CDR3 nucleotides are TGCGCCAGCAGACAGCCAGGACTAGCGGGTACGGATGAGCAGTTCTTC.

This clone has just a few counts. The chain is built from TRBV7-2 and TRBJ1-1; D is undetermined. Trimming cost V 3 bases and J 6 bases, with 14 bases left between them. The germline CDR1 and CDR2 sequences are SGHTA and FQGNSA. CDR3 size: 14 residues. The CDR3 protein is CASSFLGSSAEAFF. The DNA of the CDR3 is TGTGCCAGCAGCTTCCTGGGGTCCTCCGCTGAAGCTTTCTTT. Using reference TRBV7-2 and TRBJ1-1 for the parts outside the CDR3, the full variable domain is GAGVSQSPSNKVTEKGKDVELRCDPISGHTALYWYRQSLGQGLEFLIYFQGNSAPDKSGLPSDRFSAERTGGSVSTLTIQRTQQEDSAVYLCASSFLGSSAEAFFGQGTRLTVV.

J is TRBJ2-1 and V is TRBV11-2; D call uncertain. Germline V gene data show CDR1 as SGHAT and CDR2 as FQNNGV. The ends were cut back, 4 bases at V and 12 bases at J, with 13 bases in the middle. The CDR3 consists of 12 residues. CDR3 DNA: TGTGCCAGCAGCTACCTGGGGTTGTTGCAGTTCTTC. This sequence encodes CASSYLGLLQFF.